The present T cell receptor beta chain was sequenced within a study of T-cell memory formation after mild COVID-19 (dated by TCRdb to about 2021). Looking at the study overall: TCR sequence clusters from the two donors were largely donor specific. Longitudinal TCRalpha and TCRbeta repertoire sequencing tracked T-cell clones expanding and contracting after mild COVID-19 in a couple of donors. The cohort was made up of two young adult volunteers, one female and one male, who were previously healthy.

This clonotype was found a few times. The specificity of this receptor is unknown. No much larger clone is present one base from it, and per-base qualities are unavailable. Data came from an Illumina NovaSeq 6000. TCRalpha and TCRbeta cDNA libraries were built by 5'RACE with constant-segment primers, adding sample barcodes and unique molecular identifiers. RNA was extracted from every sample with Trizol reagent. The libraries were amplified in two PCR steps, and the second step added a second sample barcode and Illumina TruSeq adapters. The libraries were sequenced on an Illumina NovaSeq using 2 x 150 bp paired-end reads. Processing in the source paper ran as follows. Reads were demultiplexed and collapsed into UMI-guided consensus sequences with migec v1.2.7. Using mixcr v2.1.11, UMI consensuses were aligned to TRA and TRB V and J templates and then assembled into clonotypes. Clonotypes were classified as expanded or contracted when called significant by both edgeR and NoisET, with noise models trained on biological replicates. edgeR calls used a false discovery rate-adjusted p below 0.01 and a log2 fold-change threshold of 1. As an exploratory analysis of dynamics, max-normalized trajectories of the 1000 most abundant clonotypes were examined by PCA with hierarchical clustering. Separately sequenced CD4+ and CD8+ repertoires were used to assign the CD4 or CD8 phenotype of responding clones. The public reads were quality trimmed at Q25 with fastp and then assembled into clones with MiXCR by TCRdb, keeping productive beta chains. A single entry per CDR3 protein holds the most common genes and DNA from its merged rows. The V and J calls were determined by TCRdb, not by the authors. A total of about 270,000 distinct CDR3 sequences appear in this sample, approximately 15% of them only once. More than 2% of the sample goes to the ten largest clones.

PBMCs were isolated by Ficoll-Paque density gradient centrifugation. Overall results and qualifications from the work: Some responding clones were found in pre-infection memory, which suggests that pre-existing cross-reactive memory T cells took part in the SARS-CoV-2 response. From day 15 to 85, contracting clones showed balanced CD4/CD8 phenotypes, whereas a second wave of clones that expanded from day 15 to 37 leaned towards CD4+. SARS-CoV-2 specificity of the second-wave clones peaking on day 37 was not confirmed. Only two mild cases were covered by the study, and larger cohorts that include severe cases with pre-infection samples were considered necessary. Contracting CD4+ clones appeared mostly in the CM and EM memory subsets, whereas CD8+ clones were enriched in EMRA.

Material for sequencing was PBMCs or a T cell subset sorted from them (not recorded which). This clonotype originated in an adult woman who had mild COVID-19 (a few samples of this study predate the infection). The sample titles of this study are shuffled in the database, so cell type and time point are left out; the donor was told from shared clones.

The bases read TGTGCCAGCAGCGTAGCCCCTAGCGGGTTTTACGAGCAGTACTTC. Its protein is CASSVAPSGFYEQYF. The rearrangement combines TRBV9 with TRBJ2-7; TRBD2 fits 8 bases in the junction. V lost 0 bases and J lost 4 bases, and the count of bases not matched to a germline gene is 6. From its cysteine to its phenylalanine, the CDR3 spans 15 amino acids. Kept here is only the CDR3 DNA, which spans 45 bases and is read in frame from base 1. The germline V gene encodes CDR1 SGDLS and CDR2 YYNGEE.